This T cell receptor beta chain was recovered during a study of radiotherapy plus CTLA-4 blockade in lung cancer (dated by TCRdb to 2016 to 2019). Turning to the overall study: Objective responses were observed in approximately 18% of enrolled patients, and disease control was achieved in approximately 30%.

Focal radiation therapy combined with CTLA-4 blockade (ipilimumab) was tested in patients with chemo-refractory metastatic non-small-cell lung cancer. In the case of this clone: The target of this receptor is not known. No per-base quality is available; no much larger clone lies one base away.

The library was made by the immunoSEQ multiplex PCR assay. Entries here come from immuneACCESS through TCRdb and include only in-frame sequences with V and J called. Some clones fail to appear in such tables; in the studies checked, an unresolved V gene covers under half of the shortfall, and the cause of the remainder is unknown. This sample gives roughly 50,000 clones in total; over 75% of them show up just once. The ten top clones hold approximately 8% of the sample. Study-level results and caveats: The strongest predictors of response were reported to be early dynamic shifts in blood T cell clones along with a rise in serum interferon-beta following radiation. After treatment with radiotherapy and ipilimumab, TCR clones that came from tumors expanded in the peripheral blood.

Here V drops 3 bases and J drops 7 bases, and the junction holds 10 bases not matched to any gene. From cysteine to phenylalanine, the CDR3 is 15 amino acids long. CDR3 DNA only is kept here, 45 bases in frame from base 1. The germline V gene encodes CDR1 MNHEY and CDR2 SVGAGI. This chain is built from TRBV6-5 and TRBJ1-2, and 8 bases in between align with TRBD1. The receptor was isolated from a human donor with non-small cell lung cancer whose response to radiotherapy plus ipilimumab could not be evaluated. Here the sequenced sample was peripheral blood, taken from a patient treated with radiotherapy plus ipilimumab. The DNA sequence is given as TGTGCCAGCAGTTATGCGGCAGGGGGCCCTCTTGGCTACACCTTC. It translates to CASSYAAGGPLGYTF.